This T cell receptor (beta chain) was profiled in a study of a mutant IDH1 vaccine in newly diagnosed glioma (dated by TCRdb to 2020 to 2023). General notes on the study: Vaccination was initiated 4-6 weeks after radiotherapy alone, or concurrently with temozolomide cycles in the chemotherapy-containing groups. Visit V12 was the week-35 safety follow-up and visit V13 was the week-47 end of study. Of the roughly 33 treated patients, approximately 62% were male and about 40% were female, and a mean age of around 40 years was recorded. For exploratory analyses, longitudinal TCRB deep sequencing was carried out in about 26 treated patients wherever samples were available. Peripheral blood was collected at six visits: V03 (baseline), V05, V07, V10, V12 and V13. Before enrollment, most patients had been given radiochemotherapy with temozolomide as standard therapy, while the rest had received either radiotherapy alone or temozolomide alone.

On this clone: Its antigen has not been determined. No base qualities exist here, and no much larger clone lies one base off it.

The protocol used for the library was the immunoSEQ multiplex PCR assay. Rearranged TCR beta chain sequences were amplified using the hsTCRB Kit according to the manufacturer's protocol. TCRB libraries were sequenced on an Illumina MiSeq. For the original study's pipeline: The kit vendor's proprietary platform handled demultiplexing, trimming and gene mapping. TCRdb limited this immuneACCESS table to in-frame rearrangements with V and J called. A share of clones is missing; checked studies link under half to unresolved V genes, and the rest is unexplained. The DNA gave D and trimming, while V, J and clone size come from that table. In all, the sample holds some 40,000 clones, and over 70% of those were seen once. The ten largest clones take up 8.9% of the sample. Trimming costs V 4 bases and J 0 bases, and their ends lie 11 bases apart. Sequences SGHDT (CDR1) and YYEEEE (CDR2) are obtained from the germline V gene. The CDR3 has 16 amino acids, counting the end cysteine and phenylalanine. The retained sequence is limited to the CDR3, 48 bases, with the frame set at the first base.

General study outcomes and caveats: The authors noted that analyses of patient blood samples could not be reproduced because of sample limitations. Availability determined which PBMC samples were chosen for TCRB deep sequencing. Across multiple MHC alleles, vaccine-induced immune responses were seen in more than 80% of patients. Changes in the top peripheral T cell clonotypes picked up by TCRB sequencing did not appear to be linked to pseudoprogression.

The intended sense of this specimen's time point label: week 47, end of study. A 20-mer mutant IDH1 peptide at 300 micrograms in Montanide made up each vaccine dose, which was injected subcutaneously together with topical imiquimod. Patients received eight vaccinations in weeks 1, 3, 5, 7, 11, 15, 19 and 23, corresponding to visits V03 through V10. Newly diagnosed WHO grade 3 or 4 IDH1-mutant astrocytomas showing loss of nuclear ATRX were present in the donors. The samples were drawn from NOA16, a multicentre, single-arm, open-label phase I trial in Germany that tested a mutant IDH1 peptide vaccine in humans for the first time. Genomic DNA for TCRB sequencing was extracted from EDTA blood using the DNeasy Blood and Tissue Kit.

This receptor was taken from a man aged 35 to 55 with glioma. Here the chain combines TRBV5-6 and TRBJ2-6; there is no confident call for the D gene. The material was PBMCs, obtained from a glioma patient whose treatment included an IDH1 peptide vaccine. The CDR3 is CASSRRADSGANVLTF. The nucleotides read TGTGCCAGCAGCAGAAGGGCCGACTCTGGGGCCAACGTCCTGACTTTC.